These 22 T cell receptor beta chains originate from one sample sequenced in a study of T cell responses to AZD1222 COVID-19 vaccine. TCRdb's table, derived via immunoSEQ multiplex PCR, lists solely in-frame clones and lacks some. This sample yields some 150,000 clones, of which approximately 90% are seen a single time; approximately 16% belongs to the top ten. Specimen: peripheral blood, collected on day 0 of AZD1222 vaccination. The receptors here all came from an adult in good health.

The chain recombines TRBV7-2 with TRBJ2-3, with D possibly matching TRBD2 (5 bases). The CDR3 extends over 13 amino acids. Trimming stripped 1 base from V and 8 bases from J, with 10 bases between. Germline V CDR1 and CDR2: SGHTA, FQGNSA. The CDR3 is CASSLGASLTQYF. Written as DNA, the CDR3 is TGTGCCAGCAGCTTAGGAGCTAGCCTTACGCAGTATTTT.

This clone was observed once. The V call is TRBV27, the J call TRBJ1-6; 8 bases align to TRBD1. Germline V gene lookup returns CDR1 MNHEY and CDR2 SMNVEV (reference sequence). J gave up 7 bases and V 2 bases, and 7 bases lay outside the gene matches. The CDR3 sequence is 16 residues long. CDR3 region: CASSLGQGNQNSPLHF. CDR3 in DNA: TGTGCCAGCAGTTTAGGACAGGGCAATCAGAATTCACCCCTCCACTTT.

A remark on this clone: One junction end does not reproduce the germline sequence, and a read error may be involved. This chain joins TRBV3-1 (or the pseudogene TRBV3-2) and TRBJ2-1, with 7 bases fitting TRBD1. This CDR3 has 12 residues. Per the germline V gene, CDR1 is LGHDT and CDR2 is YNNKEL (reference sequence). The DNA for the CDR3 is TGTACCAGCAGCCGGGACAGAAATGAGCAGTTCTTC. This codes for CTSSRDRNEQFF.

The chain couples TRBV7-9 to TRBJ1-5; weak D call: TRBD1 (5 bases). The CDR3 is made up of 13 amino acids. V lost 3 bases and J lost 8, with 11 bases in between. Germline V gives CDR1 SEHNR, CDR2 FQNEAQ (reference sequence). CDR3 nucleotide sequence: TGTGCCAGCAGCTTTGGGGGGAGAGAGCCCCAGCATTTT. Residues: CASSFGGREPQHF. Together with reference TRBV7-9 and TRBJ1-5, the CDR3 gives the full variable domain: DTGVSQNPRHKITKRGQNVTFRCDPISEHNRLYWYRQTLGQGPEFLTYFQNEAQLEKSRLLSDRFSAERPKGSFSTLEIQRTEQGDSAMYLCASSFGGREPQHFGDGTRLSIL.

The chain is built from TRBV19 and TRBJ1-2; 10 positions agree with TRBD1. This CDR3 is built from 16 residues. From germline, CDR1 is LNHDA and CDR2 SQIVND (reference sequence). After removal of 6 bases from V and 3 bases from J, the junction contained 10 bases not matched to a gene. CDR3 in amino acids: CASSGDRGMGDYGYTF. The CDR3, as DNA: TGTGCCAGTAGCGGGGACAGGGGAATGGGGGACTATGGCTACACCTTC.

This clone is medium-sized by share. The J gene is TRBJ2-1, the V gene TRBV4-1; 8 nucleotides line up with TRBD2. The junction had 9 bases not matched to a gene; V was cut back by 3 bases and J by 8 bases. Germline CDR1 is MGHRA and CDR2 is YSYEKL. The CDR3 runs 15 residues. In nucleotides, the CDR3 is TGCGCCAGCAGCCATAGGACTAGCAGTCGGGATGAGCAGTTCTTC. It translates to CASSHRTSSRDEQFF.

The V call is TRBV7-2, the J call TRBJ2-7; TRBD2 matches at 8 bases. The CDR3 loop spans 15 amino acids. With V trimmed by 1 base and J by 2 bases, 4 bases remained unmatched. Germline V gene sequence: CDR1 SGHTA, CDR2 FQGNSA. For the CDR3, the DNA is TGTGCCAGCAGCTTAGGAGCCGGGGGGGCCTACGAGCAGTACTTC. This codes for CASSLGAGGAYEQYF.

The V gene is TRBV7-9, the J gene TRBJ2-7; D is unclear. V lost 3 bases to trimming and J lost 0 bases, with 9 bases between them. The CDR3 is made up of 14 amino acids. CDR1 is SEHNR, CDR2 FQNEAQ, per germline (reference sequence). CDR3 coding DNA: TGTGCCAGCAGCTTCGAAATTAGCTCCTACGAGCAGTACTTC. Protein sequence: CASSFEISSYEQYF.

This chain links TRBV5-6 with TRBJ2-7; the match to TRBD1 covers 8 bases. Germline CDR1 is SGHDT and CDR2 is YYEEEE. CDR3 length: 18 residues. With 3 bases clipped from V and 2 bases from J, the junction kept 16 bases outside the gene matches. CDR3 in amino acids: CASSSSITDRGLPYEQYF. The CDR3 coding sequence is TGTGCCAGCAGCTCCTCAATAACCGACAGGGGCCTACCCTACGAGCAGTACTTC.

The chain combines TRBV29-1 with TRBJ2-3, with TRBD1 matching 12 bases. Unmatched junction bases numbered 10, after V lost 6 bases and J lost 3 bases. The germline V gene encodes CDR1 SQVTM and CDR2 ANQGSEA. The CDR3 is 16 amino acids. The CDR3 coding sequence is TGCAGCGTCTTCTCTGGGGACAGGGGGCCGACAGATACGCAGTATTTT. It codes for CSVFSGDRGPTDTQYF.

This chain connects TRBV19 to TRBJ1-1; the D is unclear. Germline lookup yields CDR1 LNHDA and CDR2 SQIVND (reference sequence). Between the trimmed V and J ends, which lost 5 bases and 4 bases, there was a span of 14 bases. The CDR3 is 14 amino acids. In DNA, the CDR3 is TGTGCCAGTAGTGCCCGGGGAGTCGGCACTGAAGCTTTCTTT. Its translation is CASSARGVGTEAFF.

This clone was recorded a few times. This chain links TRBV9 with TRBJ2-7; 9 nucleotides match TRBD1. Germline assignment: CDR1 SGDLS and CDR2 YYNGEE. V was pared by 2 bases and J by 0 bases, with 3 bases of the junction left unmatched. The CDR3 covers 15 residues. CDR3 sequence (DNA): TGTGCCAGCAGCGTCGTGACAGGGGGCTCCTACGAGCAGTACTTC. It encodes CASSVVTGGSYEQYF.

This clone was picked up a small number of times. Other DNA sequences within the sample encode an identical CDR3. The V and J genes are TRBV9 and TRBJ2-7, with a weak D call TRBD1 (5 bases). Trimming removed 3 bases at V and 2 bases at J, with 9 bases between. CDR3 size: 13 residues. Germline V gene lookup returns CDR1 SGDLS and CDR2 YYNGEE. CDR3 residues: CASSAQGAYEQYF. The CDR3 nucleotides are TGTGCCAGCAGCGCCCAGGGTGCCTACGAGCAGTACTTC.

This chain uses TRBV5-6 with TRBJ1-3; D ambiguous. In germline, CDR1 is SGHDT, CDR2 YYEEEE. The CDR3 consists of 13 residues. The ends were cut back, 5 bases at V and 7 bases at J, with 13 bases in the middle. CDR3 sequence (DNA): TGTGCCAGCAGTCGCAGGCGGGCCAACACCATATATTTT. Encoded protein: CASSRRRANTIYF.

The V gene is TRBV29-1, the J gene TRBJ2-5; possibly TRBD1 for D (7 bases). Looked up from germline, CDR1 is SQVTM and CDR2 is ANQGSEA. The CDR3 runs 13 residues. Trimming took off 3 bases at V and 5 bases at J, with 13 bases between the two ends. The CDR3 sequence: CSVDKGAGETQYF. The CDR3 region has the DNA TGCAGCGTTGACAAGGGGGCGGGGGAGACCCAGTACTTC.

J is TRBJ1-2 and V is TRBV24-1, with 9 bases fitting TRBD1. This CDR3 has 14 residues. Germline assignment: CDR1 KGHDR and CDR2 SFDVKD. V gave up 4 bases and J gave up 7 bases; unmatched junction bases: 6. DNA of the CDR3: TGTGCCACCAGTGACGGACAGGGGCCCTCTGGCTACACCTTC. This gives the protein CATSDGQGPSGYTF.

CDR3 loop: CASSADTRDYGYTF. DNA for the CDR3: TGTGCCAGCAGCGCCGACACGCGAGACTATGGCTACACCTTC. The chain couples TRBV5-4 to TRBJ1-2; no definite D call. The CDR3 consists of 14 residues. The V gene lost 4 bases and the J gene lost 3 bases, with 13 bases spanning the gap. CDR1 SGHNT and CDR2 YYREEE come from the germline V gene (reference sequence).

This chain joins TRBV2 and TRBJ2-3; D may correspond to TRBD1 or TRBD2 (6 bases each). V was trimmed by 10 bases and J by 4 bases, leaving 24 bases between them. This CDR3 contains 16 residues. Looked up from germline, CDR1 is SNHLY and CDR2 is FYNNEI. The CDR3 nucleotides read TGTGCCAACACCCCTGGGGGCGACTCGGGAGCAGATACGCAGTATTTT. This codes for CANTPGGDSGADTQYF.

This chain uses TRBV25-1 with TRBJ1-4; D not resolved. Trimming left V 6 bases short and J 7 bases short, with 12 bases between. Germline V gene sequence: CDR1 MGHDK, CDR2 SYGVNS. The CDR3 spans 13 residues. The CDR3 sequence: CASRSPSSEKLFF. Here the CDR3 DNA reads TGTGCCAGCAGGTCTCCTTCTTCTGAAAAACTGTTTTTT.

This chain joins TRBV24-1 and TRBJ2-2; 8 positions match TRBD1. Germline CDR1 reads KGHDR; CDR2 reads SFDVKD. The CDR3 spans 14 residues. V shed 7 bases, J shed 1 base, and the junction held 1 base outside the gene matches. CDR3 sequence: CATRGQGNTGELFF. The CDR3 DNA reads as TGTGCCACCAGAGGACAGGGGAACACCGGGGAGCTGTTTTTT.

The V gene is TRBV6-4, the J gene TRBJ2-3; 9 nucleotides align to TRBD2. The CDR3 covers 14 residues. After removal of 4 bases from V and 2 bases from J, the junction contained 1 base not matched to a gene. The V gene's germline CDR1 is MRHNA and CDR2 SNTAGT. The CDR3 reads CASSGGGATDTQYF. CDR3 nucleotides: TGTGCCAGCAGTGGCGGGGGGGCCACAGATACGCAGTATTTT.

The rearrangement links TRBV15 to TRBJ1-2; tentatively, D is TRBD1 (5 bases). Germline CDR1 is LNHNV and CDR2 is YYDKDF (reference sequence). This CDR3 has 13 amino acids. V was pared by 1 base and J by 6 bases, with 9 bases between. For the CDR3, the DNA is TGTGCCACCAGCAGAGCCCAGGGCGATGGCTACACCTTC. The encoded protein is CATSRAQGDGYTF.